The 17 T cell receptor beta chains given below trace back to one sample, sequenced in a study of identical twins. From the 5' RACE reads, TCRdb called clonotypes with MiXCR, one entry per CDR3 protein. Among about 920,000 distinct CDR3 sequences listed, approximately 13% were seen once. The sample was also linked to a second study, of yellow fever vaccine responses in identical twins.

Sample: PBMCs. The receptors shown here come from a woman between 18 and 29 years old in good health.

The chain carries TRBV20-1 and TRBJ2-7, with 10 positions matching TRBD1. V shed 6 bases and J 2 bases; nucleotides not matched to a gene: 4. The CDR3 covers 13 residues. In germline, CDR1 is DFQATT, CDR2 SNEGSKA (reference sequence). CDR3 sequence: CSARTGGTYEQYF. CDR3 DNA sequence: TGCAGTGCCAGGACAGGGGGTACCTACGAGCAGTACTTC.

V is TRBV18 and J is TRBJ2-1; 8 positions match TRBD2. J lost 9 bases, V lost 4 bases, and 8 bases had no gene match. The CDR3 sequence is 14 residues long. The germline gives CDR1 KGHSH, CDR2 LQKENI. The CDR3 reads CASSLGTRPGEQFF. The CDR3 DNA reads as TGTGCCAGCTCACTGGGGACTAGGCCGGGTGAGCAGTTCTTC.

This sequence joins TRBV15 and TRBJ1-2, with D possibly being TRBD1 (5 bases). Trimming stripped 5 bases from V and 7 bases from J, with 23 bases between. Germline CDR1 is LNHNV and CDR2 is YYDKDF (reference sequence). There are 16 residues in the CDR3. As DNA, the CDR3 is TGTGCCACCAGCGAACGACCGGGACCCCCAGGTGCTGGCTACACCTTC. Amino acids: CATSERPGPPGAGYTF.

This chain links TRBV25-1 with TRBJ1-2; TRBD1 matches 7 bases. The CDR3 runs to 15 residues. Germline V lookup: CDR1 MGHDK, CDR2 SYGVNS. The junction had 9 bases not matched to a gene; V was cut back by 6 bases and J by 2 bases. CDR3 nucleotide sequence: TGTGCCAGCAGGCCAGAGACAGGGAGGAACTATGGCTACACCTTC. It yields the protein CASRPETGRNYGYTF.

The chain employs TRBV13 and TRBJ1-1, with D uncertain. V was shortened by 6 bases and J by 1 base, with 12 bases between the two germline ends. CDR3 length: 14 amino acids. Germline CDR1 is PRHDT and CDR2 is FYEKMQ (reference sequence). The CDR3 is CASSPTTSNTEAFF. In DNA, the CDR3 is TGTGCCAGCAGTCCGACGACATCGAACACTGAAGCTTTCTTT.

V usage is TRBV20-1 and J usage is TRBJ2-1; D possibly uses TRBD1 or TRBD2 (5 bases each). The CDR3 is 12 amino acids. V was cut by 6 bases and J by 6 bases, with 12 bases left in between. CDR1 DFQATT and CDR2 SNEGSKA come from the germline V gene (reference sequence). CDR3 protein: CSAPTRGNEQFF. The DNA of the CDR3 is TGCAGTGCCCCTACTAGGGGCAATGAGCAGTTCTTC.

This clonotype was detected only a few times. This chain joins TRBV5-1 and TRBJ1-3; D uncertain. The CDR3 is made up of 18 amino acids. Germline assignment: CDR1 SGHRS and CDR2 YFSETQ. Trimming cost V 0 bases and J 0 bases, with 16 bases left between them. CDR3 nucleotide sequence: TGCGCCAGCAGCTTGGCCAACGCCGGGATCCCCTCTGGAAACACCATATATTTT. Protein: CASSLANAGIPSGNTIYF.

The chain employs TRBV29-1 and TRBJ2-1; 11 positions match TRBD2. V shed 6 bases, J shed 0 bases, and the junction held 10 bases outside the gene matches. The CDR3 sequence is 17 residues long. Per germline, CDR1 SQVTM and CDR2 ANQGSEA. The CDR3 sequence: CSVGAVAGGSSYNEQFF. DNA for the CDR3: TGCAGCGTGGGGGCGGTAGCGGGAGGGAGCTCCTACAATGAGCAGTTCTTC.

This sequence joins TRBV5-1 and TRBJ2-3; no clear D. The ends were cut back, 2 bases at V and 2 bases at J, with 15 bases in the middle. The CDR3 contains 16 residues. Germline values: CDR1 SGHRS, CDR2 YFSETQ. This CDR3 reads CASSFRMGLLTDTQYF. In nucleotides, the CDR3 is TGCGCCAGCAGCTTCCGTATGGGGTTGCTCACAGATACGCAGTATTTT.

The chain combines TRBV20-1 with TRBJ1-1; possible D gene TRBD1, 5 bases. Between the trimmed V and J ends, which lost 1 base and 4 bases, there was a span of 13 bases. The CDR3 sequence is 14 residues long. Germline values: CDR1 DFQATT, CDR2 SNEGSKA (reference sequence). The CDR3 nucleotides are TGCAGTGCTAGAGCCATAGGCGGGACCACTGAAGCTTTCTTT. Translated: CSARAIGGTTEAFF.

This chain links TRBV9 with TRBJ2-3; no clear D gene. Germline V gene sequence: CDR1 SGDLS, CDR2 YYNGEE. Trimming shortened V by 0 bases and J by 8 bases, and 1 base separated the two germline ends. The CDR3 extends over 10 amino acids. The CDR3 region has the DNA TGTGCCAGCAGCGTAGTTACGCAGTATTTT. It yields the protein CASSVVTQYF.

This clonotype showed up just a few times. CDR3 region: CAIKITGADTEAFF. The CDR3, as DNA: TGTGCCATCAAAATCACAGGGGCTGACACTGAAGCTTTCTTT. The chain joins TRBV10-3 to TRBJ1-1, with 7 bases lining up with TRBD1. V gave up 7 bases and J gave up 3 bases; unmatched junction bases: 8. The CDR3 has 14 amino acids. CDR1 is ENHRY, CDR2 SYGVKD, per germline.

This clonotype was picked up many times. The rearrangement joins TRBV12-3 or TRBV12-4 to TRBJ2-7; 8 bases match TRBD1. This CDR3 contains 15 residues. The trim removed 7 bases at V and 2 bases at J, leaving 10 bases unmatched. The CDR3 DNA is TGTGCCAGCAACGTAGGGGGCAGGGGGCCCTACGAGCAGTACTTC. Protein: CASNVGGRGPYEQYF.

This clonotype showed up just a few times. This sequence joins TRBV6-5 and TRBJ1-1, with 9 bases lining up with TRBD1. V lost 6 bases, J lost 5 bases, and 13 bases stayed unmatched. The CDR3 loop spans 16 amino acids. CDR1 and CDR2 (germline): MNHEY, SVGAGI. For the CDR3, the DNA is TGTGCCAGCAGCTATTCCTCGACAGGGGGAGGGACTGAAGCTTTCTTT. As protein: CASSYSSTGGGTEAFF.

This clonotype was observed a few times. The chain is built from TRBV20-1 and TRBJ2-1, with 8 nucleotides matching TRBD1. CDR1 is DFQATT, CDR2 SNEGSKA, per germline (reference sequence). The CDR3 is 17 amino acids. Trimming took 0 bases from V and 0 from J; bases not matched to a gene: 7. The CDR3 DNA reads TGCAGTGCTAGAGACCGCAGGGGGCTTATCTCCTACAATGAGCAGTTCTTC. Residues: CSARDRRGLISYNEQFF.

This clonotype has a count of ten or more. The rearrangement uses TRBV20-1 and TRBJ2-1, with D perhaps matching TRBD1 (5 bases). Looked up from germline, CDR1 is DFQATT and CDR2 is SNEGSKA (reference sequence). Between the trimmed V and J ends, which lost 7 bases and 6 bases, there was a span of 13 bases. This CDR3 contains 12 residues. The CDR3 reads CSVRVPPNEQFF. The CDR3 DNA is TGCAGTGTCAGGGTCCCCCCCAATGAGCAGTTCTTC.

Remarks on this clonotype: Possible read error: a much larger clone is one base away. The chain is built from TRBV5-1 and TRBJ2-2; D is unresolved. CDR1 and CDR2 from the germline V gene are SGHRS and YFSETQ. V was shortened by 0 bases and J by 4 bases, with 7 bases between the two germline ends. CDR3 length: 14 amino acids. The CDR3 coding sequence is TGCGCCAGCAGCTTGGTAATGGGCACCGGGGAGCTGTTTTTT. Its protein is CASSLVMGTGELFF.